Shown below are 3 T cell receptor beta chains from a single sample sequenced in a study of OX40 agonist ivuxolimab in advanced cancers. The library was generated by the immunoSEQ multiplex PCR assay. TCRdb took over this immuneACCESS table, retaining in-frame rearrangements with V and J assigned. Such tables are incomplete; in checked studies, under half of the missing clones stem from an unresolved V gene, and the remainder is unexplained. Here the sample has 50,000 to 60,000 clones; around 90% occur a single time. 5% to 7% of the sample is taken by the ten largest. This specimen was CD4+ or CD8+ T cells sorted from blood, taken in a trial of the OX40 agonist ivuxolimab. Source of these receptors: an adult with an advanced solid tumor such as melanoma, head and neck, liver or kidney cancer.

This clone was picked up one time. The chain carries TRBV6-4 and TRBJ1-2, with D possibly matching TRBD1 (6 bases). The CDR3 has 15 amino acids. Germline-derived CDR1 and CDR2 are MRHNA and SNTAGT. The germline V and J ends were trimmed by 5 bases and 7 bases, with 20 bases remaining between them. CDR3 loop: CASSQSEGGGGGYTF. The CDR3 DNA reads TGTGCCAGCAGTCAATCCGAAGGAGGGGGTGGTGGCTACACCTTC.

The rearrangement joins TRBV7-9 to TRBJ1-2, with D uncertain. This CDR3 has 15 amino acids. The germline V gene encodes CDR1 SEHNR and CDR2 FQNEAQ (reference sequence). Between the trimmed V and J ends, which lost 5 bases and 0 bases, there was a span of 13 bases. The CDR3 coding sequence is TGTGCCAGCAGCGCCGTCGTGAATCCTAACTATGGCTACACCTTC. Protein: CASSAVVNPNYGYTF.

The chain joins TRBV27 to TRBJ2-5; TRBD2 agrees at 10 bases. Per the germline V gene, CDR1 is MNHEY and CDR2 is SMNVEV (reference sequence). V trimming: 0 bases; J trimming: 4 bases; junction bases outside the gene matches: 14. CDR3 length equals 19 residues. The CDR3 nucleotides are TGTGCCAGCAGTTTATCGTCTAGCGGGAGTCTTCCGCCCCCAGAGACCCAGTACTTC. Translated: CASSLSSSGSLPPPETQYF.